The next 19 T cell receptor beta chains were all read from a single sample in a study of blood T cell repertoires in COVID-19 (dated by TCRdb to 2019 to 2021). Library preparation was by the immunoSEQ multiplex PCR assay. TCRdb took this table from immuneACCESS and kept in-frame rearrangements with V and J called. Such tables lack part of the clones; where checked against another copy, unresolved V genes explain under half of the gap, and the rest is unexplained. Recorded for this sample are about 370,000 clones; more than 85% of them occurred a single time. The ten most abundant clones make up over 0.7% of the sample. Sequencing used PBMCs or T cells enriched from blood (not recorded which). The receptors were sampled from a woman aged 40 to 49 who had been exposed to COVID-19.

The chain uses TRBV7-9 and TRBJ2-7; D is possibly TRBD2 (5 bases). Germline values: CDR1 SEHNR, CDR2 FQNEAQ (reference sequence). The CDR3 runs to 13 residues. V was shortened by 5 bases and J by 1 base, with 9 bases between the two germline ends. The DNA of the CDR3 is TGTGCCAGCAGCGAGTCGGGGTCCTACGAGCAGTACTTC. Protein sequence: CASSESGSYEQYF.

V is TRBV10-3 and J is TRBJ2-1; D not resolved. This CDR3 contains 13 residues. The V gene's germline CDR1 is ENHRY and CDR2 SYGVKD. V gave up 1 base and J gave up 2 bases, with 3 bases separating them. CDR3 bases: TGTGCCATCAGTGAGTTAACCTACAATGAGCAGTTCTTC. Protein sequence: CAISELTYNEQFF.

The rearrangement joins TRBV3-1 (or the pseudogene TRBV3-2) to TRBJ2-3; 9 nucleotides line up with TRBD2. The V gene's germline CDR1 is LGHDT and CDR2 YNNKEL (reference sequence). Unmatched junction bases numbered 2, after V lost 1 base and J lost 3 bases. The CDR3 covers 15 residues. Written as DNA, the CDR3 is TGTGCCAGCAGCCAAGGAGGACTAGCGACAGATACGCAGTATTTT. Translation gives CASSQGGLATDTQYF.

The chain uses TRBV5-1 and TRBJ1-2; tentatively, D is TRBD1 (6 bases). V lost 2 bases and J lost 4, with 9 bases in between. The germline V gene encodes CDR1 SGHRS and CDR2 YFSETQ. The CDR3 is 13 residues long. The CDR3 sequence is CASSFSDSYGYTF. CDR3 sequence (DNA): TGCGCCAGCAGCTTTTCGGACAGCTATGGCTACACCTTC.

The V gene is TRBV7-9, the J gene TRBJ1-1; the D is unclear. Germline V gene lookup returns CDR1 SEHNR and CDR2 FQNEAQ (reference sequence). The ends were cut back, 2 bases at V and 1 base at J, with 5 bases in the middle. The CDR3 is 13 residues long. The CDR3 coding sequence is TGTGCCAGCAGCTTAACAACGAACACTGAAGCTTTCTTT. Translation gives CASSLTTNTEAFF.

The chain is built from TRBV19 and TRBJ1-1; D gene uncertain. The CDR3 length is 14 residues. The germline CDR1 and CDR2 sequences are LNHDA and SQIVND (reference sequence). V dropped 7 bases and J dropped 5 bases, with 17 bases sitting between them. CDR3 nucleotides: TGTGCCAGTACCATAGCTCCCGCGGGGACTGAAGCTTTCTTT. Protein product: CASTIAPAGTEAFF.

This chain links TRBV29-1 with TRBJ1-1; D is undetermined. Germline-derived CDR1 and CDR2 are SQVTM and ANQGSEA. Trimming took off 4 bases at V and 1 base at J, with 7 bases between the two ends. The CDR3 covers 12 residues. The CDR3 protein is CSVVFWNTEAFF. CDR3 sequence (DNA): TGCAGCGTTGTCTTCTGGAACACTGAAGCTTTCTTT. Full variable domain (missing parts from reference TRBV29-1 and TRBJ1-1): SAVISQKPSRDICQRGTSLTIQCQVDSQVTMMFWYRQQPGQSLTLIATANQGSEATYESGFVIDKFPISRPNLTFSTLTVSNMSPEDSSIYLCSVVFWNTEAFFGQGTRLTVV.

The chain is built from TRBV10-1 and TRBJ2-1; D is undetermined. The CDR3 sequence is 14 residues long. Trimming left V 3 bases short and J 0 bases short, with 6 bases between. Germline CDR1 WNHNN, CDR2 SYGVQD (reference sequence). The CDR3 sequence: CASSEYGSYNEQFF. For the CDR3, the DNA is TGCGCCAGCAGTGAATACGGCTCCTACAATGAGCAGTTCTTC.

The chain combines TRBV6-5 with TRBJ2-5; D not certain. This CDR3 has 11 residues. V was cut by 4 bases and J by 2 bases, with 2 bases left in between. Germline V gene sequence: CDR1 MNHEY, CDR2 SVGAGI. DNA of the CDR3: TGTGCCAGCAGTTCACAAGAGACCCAGTACTTC. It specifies CASSSQETQYF.

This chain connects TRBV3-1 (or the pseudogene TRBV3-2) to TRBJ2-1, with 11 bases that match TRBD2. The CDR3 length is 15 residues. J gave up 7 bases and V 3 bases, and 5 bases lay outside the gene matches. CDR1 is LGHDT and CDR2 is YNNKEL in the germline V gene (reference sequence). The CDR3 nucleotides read TGTGCCAGCAGCCATAGCGGGAGGGCCGGGAATGAGCAGTTCTTC. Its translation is CASSHSGRAGNEQFF.

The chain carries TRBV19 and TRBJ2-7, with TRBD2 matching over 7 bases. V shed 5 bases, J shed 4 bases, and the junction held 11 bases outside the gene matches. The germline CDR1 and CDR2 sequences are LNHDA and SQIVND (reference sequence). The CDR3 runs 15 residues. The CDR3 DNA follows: TGTGCCAGTAGTGCCTCCGGGGGGTCGTGGTACGAGCAGTACTTC. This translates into CASSASGGSWYEQYF.

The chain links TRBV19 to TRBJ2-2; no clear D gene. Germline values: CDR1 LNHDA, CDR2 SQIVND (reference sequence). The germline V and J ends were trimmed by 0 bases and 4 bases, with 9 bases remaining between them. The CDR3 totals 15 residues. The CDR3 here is CASSIDPGSTGELFF. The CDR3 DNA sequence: TGTGCCAGTAGTATAGATCCGGGTAGCACCGGGGAGCTGTTTTTT.

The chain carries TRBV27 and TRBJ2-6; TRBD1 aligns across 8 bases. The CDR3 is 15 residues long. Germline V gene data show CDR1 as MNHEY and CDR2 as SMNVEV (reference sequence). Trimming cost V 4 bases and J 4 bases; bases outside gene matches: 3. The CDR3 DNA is TGTGCCAGCAGTTGGCAGGGGGCCGGGGCCAACGTCCTGACTTTC. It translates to CASSWQGAGANVLTF.

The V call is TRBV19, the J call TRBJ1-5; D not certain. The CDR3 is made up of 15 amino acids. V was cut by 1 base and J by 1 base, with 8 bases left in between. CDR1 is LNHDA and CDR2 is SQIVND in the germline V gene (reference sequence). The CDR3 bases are TGTGCCAGTAGTATAGGGTCCGGGAGCAATCAGCCCCAGCATTTT. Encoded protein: CASSIGSGSNQPQHF.

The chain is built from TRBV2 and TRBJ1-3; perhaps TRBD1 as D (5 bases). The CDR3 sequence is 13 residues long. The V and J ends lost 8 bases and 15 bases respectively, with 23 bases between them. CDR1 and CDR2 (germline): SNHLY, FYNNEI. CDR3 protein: CASLIKPGLGSYF. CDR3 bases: TGTGCCAGCCTAATTAAACCGGGACTGGGTTCATATTTT.

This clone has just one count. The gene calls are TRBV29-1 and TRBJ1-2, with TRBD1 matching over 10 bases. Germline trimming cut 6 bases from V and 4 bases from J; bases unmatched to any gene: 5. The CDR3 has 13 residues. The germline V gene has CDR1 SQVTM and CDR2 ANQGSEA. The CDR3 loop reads CSVDRQGAYGYTF. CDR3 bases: TGCAGCGTGGACAGACAGGGGGCCTATGGCTACACCTTC.

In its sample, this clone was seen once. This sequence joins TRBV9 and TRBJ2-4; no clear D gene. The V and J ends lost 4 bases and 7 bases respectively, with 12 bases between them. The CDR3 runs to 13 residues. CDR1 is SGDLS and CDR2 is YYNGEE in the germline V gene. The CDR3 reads CASSLRVDNIQYF. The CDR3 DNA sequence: TGTGCCAGCAGCCTCCGGGTTGACAACATTCAGTACTTC.

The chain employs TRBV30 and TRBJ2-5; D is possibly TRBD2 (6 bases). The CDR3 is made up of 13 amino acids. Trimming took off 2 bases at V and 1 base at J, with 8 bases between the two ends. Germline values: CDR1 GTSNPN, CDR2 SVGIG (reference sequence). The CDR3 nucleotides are TGTGCCTGGAGTACGGGACTCCAAGAGACCCAGTACTTC. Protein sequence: CAWSTGLQETQYF.

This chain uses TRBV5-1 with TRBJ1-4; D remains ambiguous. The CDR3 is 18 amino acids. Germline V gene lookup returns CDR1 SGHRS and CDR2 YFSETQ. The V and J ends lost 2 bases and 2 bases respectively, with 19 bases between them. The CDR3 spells CASSFLRKVGGTNEKLFF. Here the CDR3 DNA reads TGCGCCAGCAGCTTCCTGAGGAAGGTCGGAGGGACTAATGAAAAACTGTTTTTT.